These 6 T cell receptor beta chains originate from one sample sequenced in a study of siplizumab effects on memory and regulatory T cells. Clones were read by immunoSEQ multiplex PCR, and TCRdb kept only the in-frame ones, dropping some. The profile covers over 60,000 clones, with around 90% appearing a single time and approximately 31% taken by the ten largest. Sequenced input: CD8+ T cells sorted from blood. The source is a human donor in good health.

The chain links TRBV9 to TRBJ2-2; 12 bases fit TRBD2. The CDR3 has 16 residues. Trimming took 4 bases from V and 3 from J; bases not matched to a gene: 4. Germline assignment: CDR1 SGDLS and CDR2 YYNGEE. CDR3 region: CASSPTSGRHTGELFF. Written as DNA, the CDR3 is TGTGCCAGCAGCCCCACTAGCGGGAGGCACACCGGGGAGCTGTTTTTT.

CDR3: CASSYGNTYEQYF. DNA for the CDR3: TGTGCCAGCAGTTACGGCAATACCTACGAGCAGTACTTC. This chain uses TRBV6-6 with TRBJ2-7, with D uncertain. The germline V and J ends were trimmed by 2 bases and 2 bases, with 7 bases remaining between them. This CDR3 spans 13 amino acids. Germline V gene sequence: CDR1 MNHNY, CDR2 SVGAGI (reference sequence).

The chain joins TRBV5-4 to TRBJ2-5; D call uncertain. Looked up from germline, CDR1 is SGHNT and CDR2 is YYREEE (reference sequence). The CDR3 runs 12 residues. V lost 4 bases, J lost 7 bases, and 11 bases lay in between. DNA of the CDR3: TGTGCCAGCAGCCCCCCATGGGGGACCCAGTACTTC. As protein: CASSPPWGTQYF.

The chain uses TRBV6-5 and TRBJ2-2; 9 bases are a match to TRBD1. This CDR3 has 14 amino acids. Germline V gene lookup returns CDR1 MNHEY and CDR2 SVGAGI. The ends lost 5 bases at V and 5 bases at J; junction bases unmatched: 3. The CDR3, as DNA: TGTGCCAGCAGTCGGACAGGGGTGACCGGGGAGCTGTTTTTT. Amino acid sequence: CASSRTGVTGELFF.

As regards this clone: This sample includes further DNA sequences coding for the same CDR3. The J gene is TRBJ2-5, the V gene TRBV7-9, with 9 bases identical to TRBD2. Germline V CDR1 and CDR2: SEHNR, FQNEAQ (reference sequence). V shed 3 bases and J 2 bases; nucleotides not matched to a gene: 4. The CDR3 loop spans 15 amino acids. As DNA, the CDR3 is TGTGCCAGCAGCTTCCGACTAGCGGTTCAAGAGACCCAGTACTTC. It is translated as CASSFRLAVQETQYF.

The chain recombines TRBV4-1 with TRBJ2-2, with TRBD1 matching 7 bases. The CDR3 contains 17 residues. V gave up 1 base and J gave up 3 bases; unmatched junction bases: 8. Germline loops: CDR1 MGHRA, CDR2 YSYEKL. The CDR3 DNA is TGCGCCAGCAGCCAAGTCGGTAGGCAGGGGGACACCGGGGAGCTGTTTTTT. Amino acid sequence: CASSQVGRQGDTGELFF.